A selection of T cell receptor beta chains follows, all from one sample in a study of shared clonotypes between healthy human individuals. Sequencing was performed with immunoSEQ multiplex PCR; in TCRdb, only in-frame clones are kept and a portion is missing. The profile shows about 700,000 clones, about 92% of them singletons. The sequenced material came from naive CD8+ T cells sorted from blood. The receptors come from a young man in good health. Each CDR3 is given with its conserved first and last residue. A D gene is named only where the DNA matches it firmly. Not every row has a clone size; where given, it reads once, few, many or a size class.

>TRBJ2-7|TRBD1|TRBV19|NA
CASSTNRGVSYEQYF
TGTGCCAGTAGTACGAACAGGGGAGTCTCATACGAGCAGTACTTC
>TRBJ2-3|TRBD1|TRBV7-9|NA
CASPPDRVPSSDTQYF
TGTGCCAGCCCCCCGGACAGGGTCCCCTCCTCAGATACGCAGTATTTT
>TRBJ2-7|TRBD1|TRBV5-4|NA
CASSSGQGYAEQYF
TGTGCCAGCAGCTCGGGACAGGGTTATGCCGAGCAGTACTTC
>TRBJ2-1|TRBD2|TRBV9|few
CASSVLAELYNEQFF
TGTGCCAGCAGCGTACTAGCGGAGCTCTACAATGAGCAGTTCTTC
>TRBJ2-3|NA|TRBV19|NA
CASSTVITDTQYF
TGTGCCAGTAGCACAGTAATCACAGATACGCAGTATTTT
>TRBJ2-7|NA|TRBV7-9|NA
CASSPRSGSYEQYF
TGTGCCAGCAGTCCCCGTAGCGGATCCTACGAGCAGTACTTC
>TRBJ2-4|NA|TRBV13|NA
CASSGEVREKNIQYF
TGTGCCAGCAGCGGGGAGGTCCGGGAGAAAAACATTCAGTACTTC
>TRBJ2-1|NA|TRBV7-9|NA
CASSPQGAWFNEQFF
TGTGCCAGCAGTCCCCAGGGAGCTTGGTTCAATGAGCAGTTCTTC
>TRBJ1-3|NA|TRBV7-9|NA
CASSLGARGGNTIYF
TGTGCCAGCAGCTTAGGGGCCAGGGGTGGAAACACCATATATTTT
>TRBJ2-7|TRBD2|TRBV4-1|NA
CASSQGLAETYEQYF
TGCGCCAGCAGCCAAGGGCTAGCGGAAACCTACGAGCAGTACTTC